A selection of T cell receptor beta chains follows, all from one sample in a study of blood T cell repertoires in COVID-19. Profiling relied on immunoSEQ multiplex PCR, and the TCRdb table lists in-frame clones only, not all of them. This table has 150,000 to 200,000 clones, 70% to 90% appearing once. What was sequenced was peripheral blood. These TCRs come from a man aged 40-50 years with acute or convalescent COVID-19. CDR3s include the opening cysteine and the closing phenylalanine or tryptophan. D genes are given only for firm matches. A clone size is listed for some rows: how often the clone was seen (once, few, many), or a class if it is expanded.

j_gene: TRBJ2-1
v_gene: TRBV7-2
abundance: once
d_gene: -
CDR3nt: TGTGCCAGCAGCTTAGGGGTAGGCAACGCAGGAGAGCAGTTCTTC
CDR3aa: CASSLGVGNAGEQFF

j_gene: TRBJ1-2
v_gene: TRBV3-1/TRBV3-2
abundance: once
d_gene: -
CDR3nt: TGTGCCAGCAGCCAGATTAAGAGTGGCTACACCTTC
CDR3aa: CASSQIKSGYTF

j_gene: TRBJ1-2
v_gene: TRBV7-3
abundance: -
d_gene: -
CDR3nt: TGTGCCAGCAGCCCAGGGGCAGGACGGATTGGCTACACCTTC
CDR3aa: CASSPGAGRIGYTF

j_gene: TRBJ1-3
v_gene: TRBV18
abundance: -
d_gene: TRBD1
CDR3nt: TGTGCCAGCTCCAAACTTTCCGGGACAGAGAGCTCTGGAAACACCATATATTTT
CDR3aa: CASSKLSGTESSGNTIYF

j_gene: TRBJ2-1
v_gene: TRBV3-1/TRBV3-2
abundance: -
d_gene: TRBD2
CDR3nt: TGTGCCAGCAGCCAAGAGATCCAGCGGGAAGACAATGAGCAGTTCTTC
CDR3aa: CASSQEIQREDNEQFF

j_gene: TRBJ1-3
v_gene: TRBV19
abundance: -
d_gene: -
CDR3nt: TGTGCCAGTAGTCCCCAGTCCTCTGGAAACACCATATATTTT
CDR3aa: CASSPQSSGNTIYF

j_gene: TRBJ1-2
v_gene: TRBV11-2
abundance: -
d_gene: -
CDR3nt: TGTGCCAGCAGCTTACAGGGGAGAGGCGAGTATGGCTACACCTTC
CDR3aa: CASSLQGRGEYGYTF

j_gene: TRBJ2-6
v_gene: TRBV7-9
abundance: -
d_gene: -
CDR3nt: TGTGCCAGCAGCTCTCAGGACAGTCCTGGGGCCAACGTCCTGACTTTC
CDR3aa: CASSSQDSPGANVLTF

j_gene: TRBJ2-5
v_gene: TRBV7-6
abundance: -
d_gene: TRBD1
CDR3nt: TGTGCCAGCAGCTTAGGACAGACAGGGCTCCAGGAGACCCAGTACTTC
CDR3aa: CASSLGQTGLQETQYF

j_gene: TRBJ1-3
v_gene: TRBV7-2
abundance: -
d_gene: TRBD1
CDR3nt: TGTGCCAGCAGACAACCCGGGACAGGGGCCGCCATATATTTT
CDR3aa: CASRQPGTGAAIYF

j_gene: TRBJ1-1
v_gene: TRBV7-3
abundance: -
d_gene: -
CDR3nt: TGTGCCAGCAGCTTAAGGCACAACACTGAAGCTTTCTTT
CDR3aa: CASSLRHNTEAFF

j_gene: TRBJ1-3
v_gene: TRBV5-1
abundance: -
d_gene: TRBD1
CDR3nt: TGCGCCAGCAGCTTACGACAGGGACGGGCTGGAAACACCATATATTTT
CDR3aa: CASSLRQGRAGNTIYF

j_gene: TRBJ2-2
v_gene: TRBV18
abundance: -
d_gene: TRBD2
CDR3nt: TGTGCCAGCTCCCGACTAGCGGGGGAGACCGGGGAGCTGTTTTTT
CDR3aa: CASSRLAGETGELFF

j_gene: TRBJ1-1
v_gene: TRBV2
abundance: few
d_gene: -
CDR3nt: TGTGCCAGCAGCGTCTCAGGGAACACTGAAGCTTTCTTT
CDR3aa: CASSVSGNTEAFF

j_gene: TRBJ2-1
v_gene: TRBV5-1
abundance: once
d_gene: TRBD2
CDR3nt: TGCGCCAGCAGGTATCTCCTAGCGGGGGGTAACTACAATGAGCAGTTCTTC
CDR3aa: CASRYLLAGGNYNEQFF

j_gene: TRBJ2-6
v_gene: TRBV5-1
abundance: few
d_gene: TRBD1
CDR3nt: TGCGCCAGCAGCTTGGTTCTCGGGACAGAATCTGGGGCCAACGTCCTGACTTTC
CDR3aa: CASSLVLGTESGANVLTF

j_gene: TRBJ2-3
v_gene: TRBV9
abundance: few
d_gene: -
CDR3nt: TGTGCCAGCAGCGTAGGAGGCTTTAGCACAGATACGCAGTATTTT
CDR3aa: CASSVGGFSTDTQYF

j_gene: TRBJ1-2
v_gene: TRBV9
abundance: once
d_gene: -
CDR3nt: TGTGCCAGCACCGGAGGCCTAGATGGCTACACCTTC
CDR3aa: CASTGGLDGYTF

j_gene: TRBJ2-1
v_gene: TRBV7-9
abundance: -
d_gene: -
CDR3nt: TGTGCCAGCAGCTTAGTTAAGAGGTATGAGCAGTTCTTC
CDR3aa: CASSLVKRYEQFF

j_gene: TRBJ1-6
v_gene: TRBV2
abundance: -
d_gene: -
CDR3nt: TGTGCCAGCAGTGGAACTGTTTGGTTCCACTTT
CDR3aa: CASSGTVWFHF

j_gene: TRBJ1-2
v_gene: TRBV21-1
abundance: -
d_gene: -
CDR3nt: TGTGCCAGCAGCACCACACAGGGGGCTGGGAAAGGCTACACCTTC
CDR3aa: CASSTTQGAGKGYTF

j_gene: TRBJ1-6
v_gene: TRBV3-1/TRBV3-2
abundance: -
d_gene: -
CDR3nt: TGTGCCAGCAGCCACGAGCGGCCACCCCTCCACTTT
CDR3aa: CASSHERPPLHF

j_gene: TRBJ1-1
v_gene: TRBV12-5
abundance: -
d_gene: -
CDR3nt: TGTGCTAGTGGTTTGGTACATGGAGGGATATTGAACACTGAAGCTTTCTTT
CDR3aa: CASGLVHGGILNTEAFF

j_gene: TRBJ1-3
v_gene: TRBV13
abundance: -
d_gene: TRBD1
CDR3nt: TGTGCCAGCAGCCTCCGGGACAGAGGCTCTGGAAACACCATATATTTT
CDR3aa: CASSLRDRGSGNTIYF

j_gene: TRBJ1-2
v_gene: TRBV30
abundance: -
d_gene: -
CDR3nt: TGTGCCTGGAGCCCCCCGGGAGGCTATGGCTACACCTTC
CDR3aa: CAWSPPGGYGYTF

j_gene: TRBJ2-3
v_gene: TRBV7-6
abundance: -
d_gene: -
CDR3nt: TGTGCCAGCAGCTTAGGTCAGACAATTCGATACACAGATACGCAGTATTTT
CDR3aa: CASSLGQTIRYTDTQYF

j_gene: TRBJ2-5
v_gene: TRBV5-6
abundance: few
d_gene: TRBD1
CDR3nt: TGTGCCAGCAGCCCCCGGGACAGGGGAGGCCAAGAGACCCAGTACTTC
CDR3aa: CASSPRDRGGQETQYF

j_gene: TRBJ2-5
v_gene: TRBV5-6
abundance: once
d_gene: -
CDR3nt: TGTGCCAGCAGCTTGGACCCCCGGGTAGGAGAGACCCAGTACTTC
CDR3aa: CASSLDPRVGETQYF

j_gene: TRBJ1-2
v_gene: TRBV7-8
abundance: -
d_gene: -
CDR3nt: TGTGCCAGCAGCGCGGAGGGGCTCCGGCTCAATGGCTACACCTTC
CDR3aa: CASSAEGLRLNGYTF

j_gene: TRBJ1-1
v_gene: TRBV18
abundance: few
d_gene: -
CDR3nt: TGTGCCAGCTCACCACGAGGGGGTGAAGCTTTCTTT
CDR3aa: CASSPRGGEAFF

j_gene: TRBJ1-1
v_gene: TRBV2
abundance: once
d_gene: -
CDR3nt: TGTGCCAGCACTTTAGTGAACACTGAAGCTTTCTTT
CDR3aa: CASTLVNTEAFF

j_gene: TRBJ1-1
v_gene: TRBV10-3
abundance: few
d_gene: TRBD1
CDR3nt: TGTGCCATCAGGAGGGGGCAGTTCATGAACACTGAAGCTTTCTTT
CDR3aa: CAIRRGQFMNTEAFF

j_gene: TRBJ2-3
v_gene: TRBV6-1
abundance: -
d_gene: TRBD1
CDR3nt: TGTGCCAGCAGTGAGACTTTCGGACAGGGTATTGCTACAGATACGCAGTATTTT
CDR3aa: CASSETFGQGIATDTQYF

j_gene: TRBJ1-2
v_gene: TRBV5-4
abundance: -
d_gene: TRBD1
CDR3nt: TGTGCCAGCAGCTCGCGACAGGGCGGAGACTATGGCTACACCTTC
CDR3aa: CASSSRQGGDYGYTF

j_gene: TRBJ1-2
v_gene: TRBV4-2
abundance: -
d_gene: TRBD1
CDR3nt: TGTGCCAGCAGGAGTCGACAGGGGCGTTATGGCTACACCTTC
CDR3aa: CASRSRQGRYGYTF

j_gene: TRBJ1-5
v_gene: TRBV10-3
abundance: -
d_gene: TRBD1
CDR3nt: TGTGCCATCAGCCAGGGACAGACTAATCAGCCCCAGCATTTT
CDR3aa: CAISQGQTNQPQHF

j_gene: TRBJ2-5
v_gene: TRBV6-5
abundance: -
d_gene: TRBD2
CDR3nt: TGTGCCAGCAGGCCACCGGGACTAGTAGAGACCCAGTACTTC
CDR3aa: CASRPPGLVETQYF

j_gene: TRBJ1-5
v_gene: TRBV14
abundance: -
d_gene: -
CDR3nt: TGTGCCAGCAGCCAGACGACAGATCAGCCCCAGCATTTT
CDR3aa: CASSQTTDQPQHF

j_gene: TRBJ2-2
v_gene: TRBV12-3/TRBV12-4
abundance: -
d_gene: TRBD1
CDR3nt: TGTGCCAGCAGTCAGGGGGCTGGCGGGGAGCTGTTTTTT
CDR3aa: CASSQGAGGELFF

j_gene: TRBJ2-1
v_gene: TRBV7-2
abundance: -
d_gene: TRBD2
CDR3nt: TGTGCCAGCAGCTTATTCGGTCCGGGGGGTGAGCAGTTCTTC
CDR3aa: CASSLFGPGGEQFF

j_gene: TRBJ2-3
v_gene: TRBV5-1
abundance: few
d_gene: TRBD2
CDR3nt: TGCGCCAGCAGCTTGGGACTAGCGGGGTCGTCAGATACGCAGTATTTT
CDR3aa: CASSLGLAGSSDTQYF

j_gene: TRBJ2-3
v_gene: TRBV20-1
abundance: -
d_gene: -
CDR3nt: TGCAGTGCTAGTCCCCTAGCGATAGTAAGAACAGATACGCAGTATTTT
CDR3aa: CSASPLAIVRTDTQYF

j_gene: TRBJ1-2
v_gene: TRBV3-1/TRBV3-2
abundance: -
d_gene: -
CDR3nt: TGTGCCAGCAGCCTAAGAGTCTCCAGGATGGATGGCTACACCTTC
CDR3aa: CASSLRVSRMDGYTF

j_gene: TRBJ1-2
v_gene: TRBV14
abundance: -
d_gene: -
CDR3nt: TGTGCCAGCAGCCAAGCCGCAGGGTATGGCTACACCTTC
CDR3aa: CASSQAAGYGYTF

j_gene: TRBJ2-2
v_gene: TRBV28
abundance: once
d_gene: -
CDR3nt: TGTGCCAGCAGTTTAATCGGGGTGAAGACCGGGGAGCTGTTTTTT
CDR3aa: CASSLIGVKTGELFF

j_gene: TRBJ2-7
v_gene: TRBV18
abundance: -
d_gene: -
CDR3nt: TGTGCCAGCTCACCACCGGGGCAGGGTACCACCTACGAGCAGTACTTC
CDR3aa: CASSPPGQGTTYEQYF